Here is one T cell receptor (beta chain) with its context. The antigen is not known. The data originate from a study of cytomegalovirus exposure and HLA in healthy donors. Study at large: As an earlier analysis found, some 170 million T cells yielded approximately 110 million unique TCR beta sequences. Overall study findings and caveats: CMV serostatus was the sole immune exposure information available. Of the V segments, some could not be distinguished, including TRBV6-2 and TRBV6-3, and were excluded. V- and J-gene trimming of TCR beta was linked (in a later analysis) to a missense DCLRE1C variant.

Germline CDR1 and CDR2: SGHRS and YFSETQ. CDR3 size: 15 residues. J gave up 8 bases and V 0 bases, and 10 bases lay outside the gene matches. Both 60 Vbeta primers and 13 Jbeta primers went into the PCR. Some clones are missing from TCRdb's copy, which holds only in-frame ones; the method was immunoSEQ multiplex PCR. Among 120,000 to 150,000 clones listed, 77% were seen once. The V gene is TRBV5-1, the J gene TRBJ1-2, with TRBD1 matching over 7 bases. The sequenced sample consisted of PBMCs. The TCR comes from a female donor in good health and CMV-seronegative. The CDR3 DNA is TGCGCCAGCAGCTTGGCCTCAGGAGGGGGCTACGGCTACACCTTC. Translated: CASSLASGGGYGYTF.